This TCR beta chain comes out of a study of T cells in tuberculosis. At study entry, adolescents had tuberculin skin tests and IGRA screening. Each donor contributed 85,000 to 100,000 T cells on average, unsorted. The CDR3 loop spans 11 amino acids. Trimming left V 6 bases short and J 1 base short, with 3 bases between. CDR1 MNHEY and CDR2 SVGAGI come from the germline V gene. Profiling relied on immunoSEQ multiplex PCR, and the TCRdb table lists in-frame clones only, not all of them. In the table there are some 26,000 clones, more than 80% of which are singletons. This clonotype was sampled from a donor aged 10 to 29 with latent tuberculosis or without tuberculosis infection. Some clones in this sample may be carry-over from other donors' samples. Specimen: PBMCs. The V gene is TRBV6-5, the J gene TRBJ1-1; no clear D gene. The CDR3 spells CASRANTEAFF. DNA of the CDR3: TGTGCCAGCAGGGCGAACACTGAAGCTTTCTTT.